The 26 T cell receptor beta chains in this list originate from one sample, sequenced in a study of patients and donors after allogeneic stem cell transplantation. TCRdb independently ran MiXCR on the RT-PCR reads; one entry per CDR3 protein. Of hundreds of thousands of distinct CDR3 sequences in the sample, 15% to 20% were seen once. Sequences were obtained from blood, either unsorted or a sorted T cell fraction (not recorded which). Receptors originate from a human donor who was either an allogeneic HSCT recipient or a stem cell or donor lymphocyte infusion donor (not recorded which). It is not recorded whose cells these are; they may come from a transplant donor.

The chain couples TRBV24-1 to TRBJ1-5; 9 nucleotides align to TRBD1. This CDR3 is built from 18 residues. Unmatched junction bases numbered 12, after V lost 4 bases and J lost 3 bases. The germline gives CDR1 KGHDR, CDR2 SFDVKD. The CDR3 bases are TGTGCCACCAGTGACCGTATAAAGGGACAGGGCATCAATCAGCCCCAGCATTTT. Translating gives CATSDRIKGQGINQPQHF.

This clonotype appeared a few times. The rearrangement links TRBV20-1 to TRBJ1-3, with TRBD1 as a possible D gene (6 bases). Germline CDR1 DFQATT, CDR2 SNEGSKA (reference sequence). V dropped 0 bases and J dropped 3 bases, with 18 bases sitting between them. The CDR3 is 17 residues long. The chain's CDR3 is CSARDKAGVSVGNTIYF. The CDR3 coding sequence is TGCAGTGCTAGAGATAAGGCAGGGGTTTCGGTTGGAAACACCATATATTTT.

This clonotype was seen more than once but under ten times. The V and J genes are TRBV7-8 and TRBJ2-7; tentative D call: TRBD2 (7 bases). This CDR3 has 13 amino acids. The V and J ends lost 8 bases and 5 bases respectively, with 16 bases between them. Per germline, CDR1 SGHVS and CDR2 FQNEAQ. The CDR3 protein is CASGGGTGNEQYF. The DNA of the CDR3 is TGTGCCAGCGGCGGGGGCACGGGAAACGAGCAGTACTTC.

This clonotype was detected only a few times. The chain joins TRBV4-3 to TRBJ2-5; 9 bases agree with TRBD1. Germline V gene sequence: CDR1 LGHNA, CDR2 YSLEER. The CDR3 has 16 residues. V lost 0 bases, J lost 5 bases, and 7 bases stayed unmatched. The CDR3 spells CASSQDPGQGGETQYF. CDR3 in DNA: TGCGCCAGCAGCCAAGATCCGGGACAGGGAGGTGAGACCCAGTACTTC.

The chain couples TRBV29-1 to TRBJ1-3; 7 positions agree with TRBD1. V trimming: 4 bases; J trimming: 0 bases; junction bases outside the gene matches: 6. This CDR3 has 15 amino acids. CDR1 and CDR2 (germline): SQVTM, ANQGSEA. The CDR3 is CSVAGGPGSGNTIYF. The CDR3 DNA reads TGCAGCGTTGCAGGGGGGCCAGGCTCTGGAAACACCATATATTTT.

The gene calls are TRBV29-1 and TRBJ2-1; TRBD1 or TRBD2 may be the D gene (6 bases each). Germline CDR1 reads SQVTM; CDR2 reads ANQGSEA. V lost 3 bases and J lost 7, with 22 bases in between. The CDR3 spans 16 residues. The CDR3 region is CSVDGIGGGGPNEQFF. The CDR3 nucleotides read TGCAGCGTTGACGGCATCGGGGGTGGGGGGCCTAATGAGCAGTTCTTC.

This clonotype occurred a few times. The chain combines TRBV4-1 with TRBJ2-2, with 7 bases matching TRBD1. Trimming took 0 bases from V and 10 from J; bases not matched to a gene: 11. This CDR3 comprises 16 residues. CDR1 is MGHRA and CDR2 is YSYEKL in the germline V gene. The CDR3 loop reads CASSQDRQGVGVELFF. The CDR3 nucleotides are TGCGCCAGCAGCCAAGATCGGCAGGGGGTTGGAGTGGAGCTGTTTTTT.

The chain has TRBV12-3 or TRBV12-4 and TRBJ1-5; possibly TRBD1 for D (5 bases). The CDR3 sequence is 14 residues long. V was cut by 1 base and J by 4 bases, with 8 bases left in between. CDR3 coding DNA: TGTGCCAGCAGTTTAGACAGGACGAATCAGCCCCAGCATTTT. Its translation: CASSLDRTNQPQHF.

The chain joins TRBV27 to TRBJ2-2, with D perhaps TRBD1 or TRBD2 (5 bases each). The CDR3 sequence is 14 residues long. V was pared by 5 bases and J by 5 bases, with 12 bases between. Germline CDR1 reads MNHEY; CDR2 reads SMNVEV (reference sequence). CDR3 bases: TGTGCCAGCAGTGAAAACAGGAGGACCGGGGAGCTGTTTTTT. This encodes CASSENRRTGELFF.

V and J are TRBV6-1 and TRBJ2-7; a possible D gene is TRBD2 (5 bases). The CDR3 loop spans 13 amino acids. The germline V gene encodes CDR1 MNHNS and CDR2 SASEGT. V was pared by 7 bases and J by 13 bases, with 23 bases between. The CDR3 nucleotides read TGTGCCAGCACCGAACCAAAGACCGCGCGGGTTTACTTC. It codes for CASTEPKTARVYF.

V gene TRBV20-1 combines with J gene TRBJ2-7, with 9 nucleotides matching TRBD2. Trimming at V came to 2 bases and at J to 6 bases, leaving 14 bases not matched to a gene. The CDR3 contains 16 residues. Germline values: CDR1 DFQATT, CDR2 SNEGSKA (reference sequence). This chain's CDR3 is CSARPLAGSMLSEQYF. The CDR3 region has the DNA TGCAGTGCTAGACCCCTAGCGGGGTCTATGCTGAGCGAGCAGTACTTC.

This clonotype was detected ten times or more. The V call is TRBV7-3, the J call TRBJ1-1, with D possibly TRBD1 on 5 matching bases. Per the germline V gene, CDR1 is SGHTA and CDR2 is FQGTGA. CDR3 size: 13 residues. V was shortened by 2 bases and J by 1 base, with 5 bases between the two germline ends. The chain's CDR3 is CASSLDRNTEAFF. CDR3 DNA: TGTGCCAGCAGCTTAGACAGGAACACTGAAGCTTTCTTT.

This clonotype has more than one count but fewer than ten. V usage is TRBV7-9 and J usage is TRBJ1-5; D ambiguous. Trimming removed 2 bases from V and 10 bases from J, with 12 bases in between. Germline V lookup: CDR1 SEHNR, CDR2 FQNEAQ (reference sequence). This CDR3 spans 13 amino acids. The DNA of the CDR3 is TGTGCCAGCAGCTTAAGTGACGTCGGTCCCCAGCATTTT. It specifies CASSLSDVGPQHF.

In its sample, this clonotype was seen a few times. The V call is TRBV7-3, the J call TRBJ1-2; tentative D call: TRBD1 (5 bases). The CDR3 has 12 amino acids. V was trimmed by 0 bases and J by 7 bases, leaving 6 bases between them. The germline V gene encodes CDR1 SGHTA and CDR2 FQGTGA. CDR3 nucleotide sequence: TGTGCCAGCAGCTTAACAGGGGCTGGCTACACCTTC. Residues: CASSLTGAGYTF.

This clonotype was picked up a small number of times. This chain connects TRBV7-9 to TRBJ1-1; D perhaps matches TRBD1 (5 bases). Trimming pared 2 bases from V and 2 bases from J, leaving 12 bases between. The germline V gene has CDR1 SEHNR and CDR2 FQNEAQ (reference sequence). This CDR3 comprises 15 residues. The CDR3 coding sequence is TGTGCCAGCAGCTTATACCGGGACGTCAACACTGAAGCTTTCTTT. This translates into CASSLYRDVNTEAFF. The complete variable domain, with remaining parts taken from reference TRBV7-9 and TRBJ1-1, reads DTGVSQNPRHKITKRGQNVTFRCDPISEHNRLYWYRQTLGQGPEFLTYFQNEAQLEKSRLLSDRFSAERPKGSFSTLEIQRTEQGDSAMYLCASSLYRDVNTEAFFGQGTRLTVV.

This clonotype appeared many times. V gene TRBV7-9 combines with J gene TRBJ1-2, with a possible D match to TRBD1 (6 bases). The CDR3 consists of 16 residues. V dropped 6 bases and J dropped 5 bases, with 22 bases sitting between them. Germline CDR1 reads SEHNR; CDR2 reads FQNEAQ (reference sequence). The CDR3 DNA is TGTGCCAGCAGTGTGACCGGACAGTCCCTTTATTATGGCTACACCTTC. Residues: CASSVTGQSLYYGYTF.

This clonotype was detected many times. This rearrangement joins TRBV12-3 or TRBV12-4 to TRBJ2-1, with unresolved D. V lost 6 bases, J lost 6 bases, and 6 bases lay in between. CDR3 length: 11 amino acids. CDR3 nucleotide sequence: TGTGCCAGCAGAATAAGCAATGAGCAGTTCTTC. Translating it yields CASRISNEQFF.

The table lists this clonotype with many counts. V is TRBV5-1 and J is TRBJ1-1, with TRBD1 matching over 8 bases. The CDR3 has 13 residues. Trimming at V came to 4 bases and at J to 8 bases, leaving 7 bases not matched to a gene. Germline V gene data show CDR1 as SGHRS and CDR2 as YFSETQ. As DNA, the CDR3 is TGCGCCAGCAGCACCGCTGGACAGGGCGAAGCTTTCTTT. Its protein is CASSTAGQGEAFF.

This clonotype was counted ten times or more. CDR3 region: CSVAGTAQETQYF. CDR3 DNA: TGCAGCGTGGCCGGGACAGCCCAAGAGACCCAGTACTTC. The chain carries TRBV29-1 and TRBJ2-5; 7 nucleotides agree with TRBD1. After removal of 6 bases from V and 1 base from J, the junction contained 5 bases not matched to a gene. This CDR3 spans 13 amino acids. Germline lookup yields CDR1 SQVTM and CDR2 ANQGSEA.

V usage is TRBV4-1 and J usage is TRBJ1-5; D uncertain. The CDR3 sequence is 14 residues long. V lost 0 bases to trimming and J lost 6 bases, with 9 bases between them. CDR1 is MGHRA, CDR2 YSYEKL, per germline. The CDR3 loop reads CASSQDLLAQPQHF. The CDR3 DNA follows: TGCGCCAGCAGCCAAGATCTCTTAGCTCAGCCCCAGCATTTT.

In this sample, this clonotype turned up a few times. The rearrangement uses TRBV6-1 and TRBJ2-2; 10 bases fit TRBD1. V shed 6 bases and J 6 bases; nucleotides not matched to a gene: 10. This CDR3 has 16 amino acids. Germline lookup yields CDR1 MNHNS and CDR2 SASEGT. CDR3 sequence (DNA): TGTGCCAGCAGGACCGGGACAGGGGTTATAGCCGGGGAGCTGTTTTTT. Protein sequence: CASRTGTGVIAGELFF.

This clonotype was seen a few times. The rearrangement uses TRBV27 and TRBJ2-2; TRBD2 aligns across 13 bases. Germline V gives CDR1 MNHEY, CDR2 SMNVEV (reference sequence). The CDR3 runs to 17 residues. V was clipped by 5 bases and J by 5 bases; unmatched bases: 8. CDR3 amino acids: CASSTTSGRARTGELFF. CDR3 nucleotides: TGTGCCAGCAGTACCACTAGCGGGAGGGCACGGACCGGGGAGCTGTTTTTT.

This clonotype was counted a few times. This chain joins TRBV3-1 and TRBJ2-7; unclear D gene. Between the trimmed V and J ends, which lost 1 base and 2 bases, there was a span of 9 bases. The CDR3 has 14 residues. The V gene's germline CDR1 is LGHDT and CDR2 YNNKEL (reference sequence). This chain's CDR3 is CASSQAKQTYEQYF. The CDR3 DNA reads as TGTGCCAGCAGCCAAGCTAAGCAGACCTACGAGCAGTACTTC.

V usage is TRBV20-1 and J usage is TRBJ2-1, with D perhaps given as TRBD1 or TRBD2 (6 bases each). With 4 bases removed from V and 6 bases from J, the gap between germline ends came to 10 bases. CDR3 length: 12 amino acids. The germline V gene encodes CDR1 DFQATT and CDR2 SNEGSKA (reference sequence). The CDR3, as DNA: TGCAGTGCTAACAGGGACTTCAATGAGCAGTTCTTC. It yields the protein CSANRDFNEQFF.

There are a few counts of this clonotype. V gene TRBV6-2 or TRBV6-3 combines with J gene TRBJ2-7, with TRBD1 matching 11 bases. Per germline, CDR1 MNHEY and CDR2 SVGEGT. V shed 6 bases, J shed 5 bases, and the junction held 9 bases outside the gene matches. This CDR3 has 15 residues. The CDR3 DNA follows: TGTGCCAGCAGCTATCGGGGACAGGGGGTCCACGAGCAGTACTTC. This codes for CASSYRGQGVHEQYF.

CDR3 DNA sequence: TGTGCCAGCAGCTTAGCCCGGACTGAAAAACTGTTTTTT. This gives the protein CASSLARTEKLFF. J is TRBJ1-4 and V is TRBV7-9; no reliable D call. The CDR3 covers 13 residues. The germline V gene has CDR1 SEHNR and CDR2 FQNEAQ (reference sequence). Deletions cut 0 bases from V and 7 bases from J, with 6 bases between.